What follows are 2 T cell receptor beta chains derived from one specimen sequenced in a study of cytomegalovirus exposure and HLA in healthy donors. The study ran its PCR with 60 Vbeta and 13 Jbeta primers. Assay used: immunoSEQ multiplex PCR; TCRdb lists only in-frame clones, some missing. The sample lists roughly 160,000 clones, about four fifths occurring once. Sequencing was carried out using PBMCs. Source of these receptors: a woman between 50 and 59 years old in good health and CMV-seronegative.

This rearrangement joins TRBV19 to TRBJ1-5; D is undetermined. Germline CDR1 reads LNHDA; CDR2 reads SQIVND (reference sequence). The V end was cut by 3 bases, the J end by 6 bases, with 9 bases between. The CDR3 is 13 amino acids. CDR3 region: CASSIVESQPQHF. The CDR3 region has the DNA TGTGCCAGTAGTATCGTTGAGAGTCAGCCCCAGCATTTT. The full variable domain, its missing parts supplied by reference TRBV19 and TRBJ1-5, is DGGITQSPKYLFRKEGQNVTLSCEQNLNHDAMYWYRQDPGQGLRLIYYSQIVNDFQKGDIAEGYSVSREKKESFPLTVTSAQKNPTAFYLCASSIVESQPQHFGDGTRLSIL.

V is TRBV7-2 and J is TRBJ2-7, with 7 bases that match TRBD2. CDR3 size: 14 residues. V was pared by 5 bases and J by 6 bases, with 10 bases of the junction left unmatched. Per germline, CDR1 SGHTA and CDR2 FQGNSA. The chain's CDR3 is CASSLGAGLFEQYF. The CDR3 DNA reads as TGTGCCAGCAGCCTAGGAGCGGGACTGTTCGAGCAGTACTTC.